The present T cell receptor beta chain was sequenced within a study of low-dose radiotherapy and immunotherapy resistance in tumors. In the study overall: Doses of 0.5 Gy per fraction every 2 weeks, totaling 6.5 Gy, went to Cohort 1.

First-strand cDNA relied on TRAV- and TRBV-specific primers spanning alpha and beta chains. PCR amplification of the TCRs was performed with Phusion for 20 PCR cycles, and it relied on a constant-region primer together with a V-primer adapter. TCRdb processed the reads anew with MiXCR; each CDR3 protein has one entry. Of around 100,000 distinct CDR3 sequences in the sample, around 20% were seen once. CDR1 and CDR2 (germline): MNHEY, SVGAGI. With V trimmed by 0 bases and J by 8 bases, 9 bases remained unmatched. The CDR3 is 17 residues long. Time point defined: after trial treatment. The treatment is: LDRT plus nivolumab, ipilimumab, low-dose cyclophosphamide and aspirin (RACIN trial). This clonotype was seen at least ten times.

Sequenced material: PBMCs, taken after low-dose radiotherapy plus immunotherapy. J is TRBJ2-3 and V is TRBV6-5; 12 bases match TRBD2. The sequence was collected from a male donor with prostate cancer. CDR3 coding DNA: TGTGCCAGCAGTTACTCTCTAGCGGGGGGGCAAGTTGGTACGCAGTATTTT. This codes for CASSYSLAGGQVGTQYF.